Listed below are T cell receptor beta chains from one sample, sequenced in a study of T cell responses to AZD1222 COVID-19 vaccine. Sequencing was performed with immunoSEQ multiplex PCR; in TCRdb, only in-frame clones are kept and a portion is missing. The sample comprises about 190,000 clones, 85% to 95% of which are singletons, and less than 1.5% rests with the top ten. Material: peripheral blood, obtained on day 0 of AZD1222 vaccination. These receptors all stem from an adult in good health. CDR3s include the opening cysteine and the closing phenylalanine or tryptophan. Fields, in order: CDR3 protein, clone size, V gene. Size is stated for part of the rows, as once, few or many counts, or as a class when the clone is expanded.

CDR3 protein: CASRGAYEQYF; clone size: .; V gene: TRBV11-2
CDR3 protein: CASSVSGTGTDTQYF; clone size: .; V gene: TRBV9
CDR3 protein: CASRRGVSGNTIYF; clone size: .; V gene: TRBV6-5
CDR3 protein: CASTRDRPNSPLHF; clone size: .; V gene: TRBV6-5
CDR3 protein: CASSLNRDGYTF; clone size: .; V gene: TRBV5-1
CDR3 protein: CASSLEGRSGELFF; clone size: once; V gene: TRBV5-4
CDR3 protein: CSATGTANYGYTF; clone size: .; V gene: TRBV29-1
CDR3 protein: CASSQANTEAFF; clone size: .; V gene: TRBV5-1
CDR3 protein: CATLSGLSSGNTIYF; clone size: once; V gene: TRBV19
CDR3 protein: CASTVSNSNQPQHF; clone size: once; V gene: TRBV2
CDR3 protein: CASSGRDSPPSEQYF; clone size: .; V gene: TRBV9
CDR3 protein: CASSGGSRRTEAFF; clone size: once; V gene: TRBV27
CDR3 protein: CASSTTTFYGYTF; clone size: .; V gene: TRBV6-5
CDR3 protein: CASSQDYLEQYF; clone size: .; V gene: TRBV3-1/TRBV3-2
CDR3 protein: CASSVGAPGTYNSPLHF; clone size: .; V gene: TRBV9
CDR3 protein: CASSQDGGGRETQYF; clone size: .; V gene: TRBV14
CDR3 protein: CATSDEGNTEAFF; clone size: .; V gene: TRBV24-1
CDR3 protein: CASRETGGGSYEQYF; clone size: .; V gene: TRBV6-6
CDR3 protein: CASSLSDTSGKLFF; clone size: .; V gene: TRBV7-9
CDR3 protein: CASSFRQGSTEAFF; clone size: .; V gene: TRBV27
CDR3 protein: CASSVGVLPRQPQHF; clone size: .; V gene: TRBV2
CDR3 protein: CASSLEERGLYTDTQYF; clone size: .; V gene: TRBV11-3
CDR3 protein: CASSYSTKNEQYF; clone size: .; V gene: TRBV6-5
CDR3 protein: CASSPPRESPYNSPLHF; clone size: .; V gene: TRBV6-2/TRBV6-3
CDR3 protein: CASSLAGWSNQPQHF; clone size: .; V gene: TRBV5-1
CDR3 protein: CSVEGQGSGSYEQYF; clone size: .; V gene: TRBV29-1
CDR3 protein: CSAGLAANTGELFF; clone size: few; V gene: TRBV29-1